The 2 T cell receptor beta chains listed next were all sequenced from one sample in a study of T cell responses to AZD1222 COVID-19 vaccine. Using immunoSEQ multiplex PCR, the repertoire was profiled, and TCRdb retains in-frame clones only, with some absent. The sample lists about 97,000 clones; over 75% were seen once. The sample in question was peripheral blood, obtained on day 0 of AZD1222 vaccination. Receptor source: an adult in good health.

The J gene is TRBJ1-3, the V gene TRBV4-1, with D perhaps TRBD1 (5 bases). The CDR3 is made up of 15 amino acids. Trimming left V 1 base short and J 1 base short, with 8 bases between. CDR1 MGHRA and CDR2 YSYEKL come from the germline V gene. This CDR3 is CASSQVGGSGNTIYF. The DNA for the CDR3 is TGCGCCAGCAGCCAAGTGGGGGGTTCTGGAAACACCATATATTTT.

The chain combines TRBV28 with TRBJ1-2; 8 bases agree with TRBD1. V was clipped by 5 bases and J by 13 bases; unmatched bases: 9. Germline CDR1 and CDR2: MDHEN and SYDVKM. This CDR3 has 12 residues. The CDR3 here is CASSPGTGPLTF. DNA for the CDR3: TGTGCCAGCAGTCCCGGGACAGGACCTCTCACCTTC.